This entry features one TCR beta chain sequence. There is no known antigen for this receptor. No clone much larger than this one lies a single base away; base qualities are absent. Its CDR3 holds 13 amino acids, cysteine through phenylalanine. Of the read, only the CDR3 DNA is kept; its 39 bases are in frame from base 1. The germline V end is reduced by 5 bases and the J end by 7 bases; junction bases left unmatched: 5. CDR1 is given as LGHDT and CDR2 as YNNKEL, both from the germline V gene (reference sequence). This specimen belongs to a study of metastatic and nonmetastatic thyroid tumors (dated by TCRdb to 2019 to 2021). Study-wide context: The researchers compared repertoires between peripheral blood samples and tumor or nodule tissue samples from patients with malignant or benign thyroid disease.

Libraries were made using PCR. TCRdb shows the sequencer as Illumina HiSeq 4000. High-throughput sequencing was used to profile the TCR beta-chain CDR3 region of each patient. The study's own analysis went as follows. The researchers built a classifier to tell apart papillary thyroid cancer patients with distant metastasis, based on CDR3 differences among clinicopathological groups. The Shannon index was used to measure repertoire diversity, and the Morisita-Horn index was used to measure how similar tumor and blood repertoires were. TCRdb reworked the public reads: Q25 trimming with fastp, MiXCR clone assembly, productive beta chains retained. TCRdb's processing, not the authors', yielded these V and J calls. The sample table lists around 34,000 clones, over 20% of them with a count of one. Of the sample, less than 4% is held by the ten largest clones. Before undergoing thyroid surgery, none of the patients had been given any kind of treatment. Using T-cell receptor beta sequencing, the study looked back at clinical samples from patients collected from 2012 to 2018.

Here is what the overall study found, with its caveats: In both blood and tumor samples, malignant tumors were reported to have significantly higher TCR beta diversity than benign nodules.

Recombination connected TRBV3-1 to TRBJ1-2, and 9 junctional nucleotides match TRBD1. The receptor was derived from a male donor with papillary thyroid cancer or a benign thyroid nodule (not recorded which). Some clones in this sample may be carry-over from other donors' samples. What was sequenced was tumor tissue. The CDR3 has the sequence CASSAQGAIGYTF. The DNA is TGTGCCAGCAGCGCACAGGGGGCGATTGGCTACACCTTC.